The TCR beta chain described here comes from a study of T cell responses to AZD1222 COVID-19 vaccine. Study findings and constraints: Close to half of all spike-specific TCRs reportedly target regions of the variants that are unmutated.

Trimming pared 0 bases from V and 8 bases from J, leaving 16 bases between. Germline CDR1 is LGHNA and CDR2 is YSLEER. This CDR3 is built from 15 residues. Sequenced by immunoSEQ multiplex PCR; TCRdb stores in-frame clones only, minus some. Altogether over 100,000 clones are present, roughly 88% being singletons, with the ten largest covering about 3.5%. Worth noting for this clone: As yet, its antigen is unknown.

This receptor was obtained from an adult in good health. The source was peripheral blood, collected on day 0 of AZD1222 vaccination. V usage is TRBV4-3 and J usage is TRBJ1-1, with D unresolved. CDR3: CASSQDTSPRREAFF. DNA of the CDR3: TGCGCCAGCAGCCAAGATACGTCGCCGCGGAGGGAAGCTTTCTTT.